A selection of T cell receptor beta chains follows, all from one sample in a study of beta chain features in type 1 diabetes. The method was immunoSEQ multiplex PCR; TCRdb's version includes in-frame clones alone and lacks a portion of them. Of under 400,000 clones in the sample, approximately 14% were seen once. The material sequenced was central memory CD4+ T cells from blood. Receptors originate from a man aged 25 to 40 in good health. Each CDR3 is given with its conserved first and last residue. D genes are given only for firm matches. Clone size is not always given. Where it is, it says once, few, many or a class for expanded clones.

>TRBD1|few|TRBV4-2|TRBJ1-1
TGTGCCAGCAGCCGTGAAGGGGGCCGTAACACTGAAGCTTTCTTT
CASSREGGRNTEAFF
>TRBD2|.|TRBV2|TRBJ2-3
TGTGCCATACGACAGCGAGCGGGAGGATCAGATACGCAGTATTTT
CAIRQRAGGSDTQYF
>.|.|TRBV7-2|TRBJ2-5
TGTGCCAGCAGCTTAGCCCCCGGGACGGGGGAGACCCAGTACTTC
CASSLAPGTGETQYF
>.|many|TRBV27|TRBJ2-5
TGTGCCAGCAGTCTGGGGAGACTGTTGGGAGAGACCCAGTACTTC
CASSLGRLLGETQYF
>.|.|TRBV5-8|TRBJ1-1
TGTGCCAGCAGCTTTCCCGGGACACTGAACACTGAAGCTTTCTTT
CASSFPGTLNTEAFF
>.|many|TRBV6-1|TRBJ2-2
TGTGCCAGCAAGGATGCCGGGGAGCTGTTTTTT
CASKDAGELFF
>TRBD1|.|TRBV5-1|TRBJ2-1
TGCGCCAGCAGCTTGTCCGGACAGGGGGCTAAGGATGAGCAGTTCTTC
CASSLSGQGAKDEQFF
>.|.|TRBV5-4|TRBJ1-2
TGTGCCAGCAGCTTGGGCAGGGAGGCCTCCGGCTACACCTTC
CASSLGREASGYTF
>TRBD2|few|TRBV5-1|TRBJ2-6
TGCGCCAGCAGCTTGTGGACTAGCGCCAGCTCTGGGGCCAACGTCCTGACTTTC
CASSLWTSASSGANVLTF
>.|few|TRBV19|TRBJ2-5
TGTGCCAGTAGTACTTGGACCCAAGAGACCCAGTACTTC
CASSTWTQETQYF
>TRBD2|.|TRBV7-2|TRBJ2-1
TGTGCCAGCAGCTTAGTCCGAGAAGCGGGGAACAATGAGCAGTTCTTC
CASSLVREAGNNEQFF
>TRBD1|.|TRBV11-2|TRBJ1-5
TGTGCCAGCAGCTTAGTGACAGGGAAGAATCAGCCCCAGCATTTT
CASSLVTGKNQPQHF
>.|few|TRBV19|TRBJ1-4
TGTGCCAGTCGCCCTCCCTCGTCGGGCGGTGGTGAAAAACTGTTTTTT
CASRPPSSGGGEKLFF
>.|.|TRBV5-4|TRBJ1-1
TGTGCCAGCAGCCCGCCCTGGGACGGACAGAACACTGAAGCTTTCTTT
CASSPPWDGQNTEAFF
>.|few|TRBV6-5|TRBJ2-5
TGTGCCAGCAGTTACCTGGGGGCAGGAGAGACCCAGTACTTC
CASSYLGAGETQYF
>.|.|TRBV10-2|TRBJ1-6
TGCGCCAGCCGGGACGGTAATTCACCCCTCCACTTT
CASRDGNSPLHF
>.|.|TRBV4-1|TRBJ2-3
TGCGCCAGCAGCCAACCTCCAGTACCCGGGGATACGCAGTATTTT
CASSQPPVPGDTQYF
>.|many|TRBV18|TRBJ2-4
TGTGCCAGCTCACCACCAGGTGCATGGGCCAAAAACATTCAGTACTTC
CASSPPGAWAKNIQYF
>.|few|TRBV6-5|TRBJ2-7
TGTGCCAGCAGTAACTACGAGCAGTACTTC
CASSNYEQYF
>TRBD1|few|TRBV4-2|TRBJ1-4
TGTGCCAGCAGCTTAGCGCTCGGGGACAGGGAGGAAAAACTGTTTTTT
CASSLALGDREEKLFF
>TRBD1|few|TRBV7-2|TRBJ1-2
TGTGCCAGCAGCTCGGGACAGGGGTATGGCTACACCTTC
CASSSGQGYGYTF
>TRBD1|few|TRBV27|TRBJ2-2
TGTGCCAGCAGTCTGACAGGGGAGCGGTACTTCCCCGGGGAGCTGTTTTTT
CASSLTGERYFPGELFF
>.|.|TRBV9|TRBJ1-2
TGTGCCAGCAGCCCAGCTGGGGGGCACGACTATGGCTACACCTTC
CASSPAGGHDYGYTF
>TRBD1|few|TRBV7-2|TRBJ1-2
TGTGCCAGCAGCTTAGCGGCGGGACAGCTCTATGGCTACACCTTC
CASSLAAGQLYGYTF
>.|few|TRBV25-1|TRBJ1-6
TGTGCCAGCAGTGATGGTTCCCTCGGTTCACCCCTCCACTTT
CASSDGSLGSPLHF
>TRBD1|few|TRBV4-3|TRBJ2-7
TGCGCCAGCAGCCAAGAACCGGGACAGGGTGGATACGAGCAGTACTTC
CASSQEPGQGGYEQYF
>.|.|TRBV11-2|TRBJ2-1
TGTGCCAGCAGCCCGAGTCGATCCTACAATGAGCAGTTCTTC
CASSPSRSYNEQFF
>TRBD2|.|TRBV6-1|TRBJ2-2
TGTGCCAGCCAGCGGGAGAACACCGGGGAGCTGTTTTTT
CASQRENTGELFF
>.|few|TRBV2|TRBJ1-1
TGTGCCAGCAGTCGTATGCAGGACACTGAAGCTTTCTTT
CASSRMQDTEAFF
>.|.|TRBV7-8|TRBJ1-1
TGTGCCAGCAGCTTACTAAGGGGCACTGAAGCTTTCTTT
CASSLLRGTEAFF
>.|.|TRBV11-3|TRBJ2-5
TGTGCCAGCAGCAAGGACCAAGAGACCCAGTACTTC
CASSKDQETQYF
>TRBD1|few|TRBV7-2|TRBJ1-5
TGTGCCAGCAGCCGAGACAGGGAGACCCGTCAGCCCCAGCATTTT
CASSRDRETRQPQHF
>.|few|TRBV5-1|TRBJ2-1
TGCGCCAGCAGCACCTCCGGGTCAGTTTCCTACAATGAGCAGTTCTTC
CASSTSGSVSYNEQFF
>TRBD2|few|TRBV15|TRBJ2-5
TGTGCCACCAGCAGAGACCCCCAGGGTAGCGGGGTTCTGGAGACCCAGTACTTC
CATSRDPQGSGVLETQYF
>.|few|TRBV9|TRBJ2-2
TGTGCCAGCAGAGAAGGGTGGGACACCGGGGAGCTGTTTTTT
CASREGWDTGELFF
>.|few|TRBV5-6|TRBJ2-2
TGTGCCAGCAGCTTGCCGCTTAGCACCGGGGAGCTGTTTTTT
CASSLPLSTGELFF
>.|.|TRBV19|TRBJ1-1
TGTGCCAGTAGTGGAGGTTTGAACACTGAAGCTTTCTTT
CASSGGLNTEAFF
>TRBD2|.|TRBV11-3|TRBJ2-1
TGTGCCAGCAGCTTAGCTTCCTCGGCTAGCGGGAGAACGGATGAGCAGTTCTTC
CASSLASSASGRTDEQFF
>TRBD1|.|TRBV4-3|TRBJ1-2
TGCGCCAGCAGCCAGACAGGGGATGACTACACCTTC
CASSQTGDDYTF
>TRBD2|many|TRBV7-6|TRBJ2-5
TGTGCCAGCAGCCTGGGGACTAGCGGGGAACAAGAGACCCAGTACTTC
CASSLGTSGEQETQYF
>TRBD1|few|TRBV29-1|TRBJ2-7
TGCAGCGGGGGCCAGGGGGCCATTGGCGAGCAGTACTTC
CSGGQGAIGEQYF
>TRBD1|few|TRBV29-1|TRBJ2-5
TGCAGCGTGGCACAGGGGGCGGGAGAGACCCAGTACTTC
CSVAQGAGETQYF
>.|.|TRBV6-6|TRBJ2-2
TGTGCCATACGGTCCACCGGGGAGCTGTTTTTT
CAIRSTGELFF
>.|few|TRBV11-2|TRBJ2-7
TGTGCCAGCAGCTTAATCGAGGGGCGCACCTACGAGCAGTACTTC
CASSLIEGRTYEQYF
>.|.|TRBV11-2|TRBJ2-1
TGTGCCAGCAGCTTAGCACGGGATCTCTCATATGAGCAGTTCTTC
CASSLARDLSYEQFF
>.|.|TRBV5-6|TRBJ2-3
TGTGCCAGCAGAAAAAGTCGGAGGGCAGATACGCAGTATTTT
CASRKSRRADTQYF
>.|.|TRBV30|TRBJ2-1
TGTGCCTGGAGGGGGGAACGTGTCTTCTCCTACAATGAGCAGTTCTTC
CAWRGERVFSYNEQFF
>.|few|TRBV7-2|TRBJ1-5
TGTGCCAGCAGCTTAGGGAGGAATCAGCCCCAGCATTTT
CASSLGRNQPQHF
>TRBD2|.|TRBV6-6|TRBJ2-1
TGTGCCAGCAGTTACCCCGGGACTAGCGCTAGGAATGAGCAGTTCTTC
CASSYPGTSARNEQFF
>.|few|TRBV6-5|TRBJ2-2
TGTGCCAGCAGTTACTTCGGCGGAACCGGGGAGCTGTTTTTT
CASSYFGGTGELFF